What follows describes a single T cell receptor beta chain. No antigen is known for it. The data belong to a study of T cells in localized non-small cell lung cancer. This CDR3 has 15 residues. The ends lost 4 bases at V and 2 bases at J; junction bases unmatched: 7. CDR1 is SGHVS and CDR2 is FNYEAQ in the germline V gene. Profiling relied on immunoSEQ multiplex PCR, and the TCRdb table lists in-frame clones only, not all of them. The sample has about 27,000 clones; 90% are singletons. The study's findings and limits: Among blood samples, higher T cell density accompanied longer overall survival. There were a median roughly 60 of the top 100 tumor clones appearing in adjacent lung. Adjacent uninvolved lung tissue had the highest T cell clonality, exceeding tumor.

Sequencing used peripheral blood, obtained before any cancer treatment. This chain uses TRBV7-6 with TRBJ2-5; 7 bases line up with TRBD1. The sequence was obtained from a woman aged 40-69 years with stage I lung adenocarcinoma. The CDR3 spells CASSSTGDSQETQYF. CDR3 coding DNA: TGTGCCAGCAGCTCCACCGGGGACAGTCAAGAGACCCAGTACTTC. Based on the CDR3 plus reference TRBV7-6 and TRBJ2-5, the full variable domain is GAGVSQSPRYKVTKRGQDVALRCDPISGHVSLYWYRQALGQGPEFLTYFNYEAQQDKSGLPNDRFSAERPEGSISTLTIQRTEQRDSAMYRCASSSTGDSQETQYFGPGTRLLVL.